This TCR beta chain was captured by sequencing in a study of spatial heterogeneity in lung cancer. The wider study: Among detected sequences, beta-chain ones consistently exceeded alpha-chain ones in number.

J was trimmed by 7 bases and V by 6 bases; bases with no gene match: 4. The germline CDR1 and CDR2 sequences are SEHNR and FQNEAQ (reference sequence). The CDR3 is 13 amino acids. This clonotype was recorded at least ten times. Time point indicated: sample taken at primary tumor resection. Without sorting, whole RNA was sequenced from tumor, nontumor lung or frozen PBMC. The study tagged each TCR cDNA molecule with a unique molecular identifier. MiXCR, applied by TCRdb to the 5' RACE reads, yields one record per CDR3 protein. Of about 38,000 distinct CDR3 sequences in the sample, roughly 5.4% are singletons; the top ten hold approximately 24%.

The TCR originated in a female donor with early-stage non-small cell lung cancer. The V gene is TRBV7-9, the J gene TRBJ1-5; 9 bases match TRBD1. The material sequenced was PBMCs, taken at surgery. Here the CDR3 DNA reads TGTGCCAGCAGTCGGACAGGGGACCAGCCCCAGCATTTT. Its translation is CASSRTGDQPQHF. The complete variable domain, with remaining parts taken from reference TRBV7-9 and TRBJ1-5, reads DTGVSQNPRHKITKRGQNVTFRCDPISEHNRLYWYRQTLGQGPEFLTYFQNEAQLEKSRLLSDRFSAERPKGSFSTLEIQRTEQGDSAMYLCASSRTGDQPQHFGDGTRLSIL.